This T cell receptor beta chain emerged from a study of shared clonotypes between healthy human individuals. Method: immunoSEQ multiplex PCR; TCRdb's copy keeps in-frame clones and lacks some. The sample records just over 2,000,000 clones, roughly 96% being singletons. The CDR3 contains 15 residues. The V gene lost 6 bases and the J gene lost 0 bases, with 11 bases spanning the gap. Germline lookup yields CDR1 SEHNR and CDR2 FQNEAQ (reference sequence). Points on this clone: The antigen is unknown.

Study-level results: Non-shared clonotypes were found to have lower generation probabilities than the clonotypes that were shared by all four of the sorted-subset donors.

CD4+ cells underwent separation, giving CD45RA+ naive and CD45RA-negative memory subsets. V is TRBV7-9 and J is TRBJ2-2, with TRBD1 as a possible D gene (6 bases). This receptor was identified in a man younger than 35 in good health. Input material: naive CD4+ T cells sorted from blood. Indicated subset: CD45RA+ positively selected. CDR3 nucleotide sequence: TGTGCCAGCAGTAAGGGACAAACGAACACCGGGGAGCTGTTTTTT. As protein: CASSKGQTNTGELFF.